This T cell receptor beta chain was obtained from a study of T cell changes during pregnancy in multiple sclerosis. Per the germline V gene, CDR1 is SGHVS and CDR2 is FQNEAQ. The CDR3 extends over 13 amino acids. V dropped 3 bases and J dropped 5 bases, with 10 bases sitting between them. Measured with immunoSEQ multiplex PCR; TCRdb has only the in-frame clones, and not every one. The table has about 38,000 clones, more than 70% seen once; the top ten hold about 7%. The clonotype originates from a female donor with multiple sclerosis, enrolled in a pregnancy study. The specimen comprised CD8+ T cells from peripheral blood mononuclear cells, sampled in the third trimester of pregnancy. The rearrangement uses TRBV7-8 and TRBJ2-5, with a possible D match to TRBD1 (6 bases). The CDR3 here is CASSFEGVETQYF. The CDR3 region has the DNA TGTGCCAGCAGCTTCGAGGGGGTGGAGACCCAGTACTTC.